This T cell receptor (beta chain) was captured in a study of T-cell reconstitution after alpha-beta-depleted transplantation in children. The study, taken as a whole, reports: T-cell counts and diversity at one year following transplant were attributed mainly to newly produced T cells.

CDR3 size: 16 residues. CDR1 is SEHNR and CDR2 is FQNEAQ in the germline V gene (reference sequence). The V and J ends lost 0 bases and 2 bases, in that order; junction bases with no gene match: 4. A library of TCRbeta sequences, prepared with unique molecular identifiers, was generated. One entry per CDR3 protein results from TCRdb running MiXCR on the PCR reads. This table has some 450,000 distinct CDR3 sequences, roughly 43% appearing once. There are a few counts of this clonotype. The antigen is unknown. Sequenced material: PBMCs, taken before TCRalphabeta/CD19-depleted stem cell transplant. The rearrangement links TRBV7-9 to TRBJ2-7, with 10 bases lining up with TRBD2. The sequence was obtained from a girl under 10 years old with aplastic anemia, due to receive a stem cell transplant. Here the CDR3 reads CASSLATSGTPYEQYF. DNA of the CDR3: TGTGCCAGCAGCTTAGCAACTAGCGGGACCCCCTACGAGCAGTACTTC.